The clone carrying this T cell receptor beta chain was counted ten times or more. Its antigen is unknown. The data originate from a study of response to subunit inactivated influenza vaccine. General study findings and limits: With each seasonal influenza vaccination, the authors suggested, few new T cells are recruited.

This CDR3 comprises 14 residues. The germline V and J ends were trimmed by 2 bases and 1 base, with 3 bases remaining between them. From germline, CDR1 is SGHTA and CDR2 FQGNSA. TCRdb passed the RT-PCR reads through MiXCR, listing each CDR3 protein once. The sample lists over 650,000 distinct CDR3 sequences; around 18% were seen once. This clonotype originated in a man aged 50 to 60 who received an inactivated influenza vaccine. The V call is TRBV7-2, the J call TRBJ2-6, with D uncertain. The sample in question was PBMCs from blood, obtained more than 4 days after vaccination. CDR3 amino acids: CASSLKSGANVLTF. DNA of the CDR3: TGTGCCAGCAGCTTAAAGTCTGGGGCCAACGTCCTGACTTTC. The entire variable domain, with the rest obtained from reference TRBV7-2 and TRBJ2-6, is as follows: GAGVSQSPSNKVTEKGKDVELRCDPISGHTALYWYRQSLGQGLEFLIYFQGNSAPDKSGLPSDRFSAERTGGSVSTLTIQRTQQEDSAVYLCASSLKSGANVLTFGAGSRLTVL.